A single T cell receptor (beta chain) is shown here with its context. What it binds is unknown. The sample originates from a study of human T cells and chemical hapten exposure. The time point: patch test 1, 2 weeks after DPC sensitization. Regarding treatment: therapeutic diphenylcyclopropenone sensitization with weekly scalp DPC. Alopecia patients deemed DPC-suitable, aged 18 to 70, excluding pregnancy. General study results and limits: Among TCRs, those above 1 in 1000 frequency were unaffected by DPC sensitization.

The library attached unique molecular identifiers to individual cDNA molecules. Per the authors' pipeline: Samples held a median of roughly 100,000 TCRs, range roughly 23,224–750,000. TCRdb reprocessed the RACE reads with MiXCR, giving one entry per CDR3 protein. These V and J calls derive from TCRdb rather than the authors' analysis. The table has around 380,000 distinct CDR3 sequences, more than 4.5% seen once. Germline CDR1 and CDR2: MNHEY and SMNVEV (reference sequence). This CDR3 is 16 amino acids long. Trimming pared 2 bases from V and 0 bases from J, leaving 8 bases between. The source material was whole blood, sampled in connection with sensitization to the hapten diphenylcyclopropenone (DPC). This TCR was recovered from a woman in her 50s with alopecia areata. Some clones in this sample may be carry-over from other donors' samples. The chain uses TRBV27 and TRBJ2-6; D is ambiguous. The CDR3 nucleotides are TGTGCCAGCAGTTTAGGAAGGCTCTCTGGGGCCAACGTCCTGACTTTC. This encodes CASSLGRLSGANVLTF. Variable domain in full (rest from reference TRBV27 and TRBJ2-6): EAQVTQNPRYLITVTGKKLTVTCSQNMNHEYMSWYRQDPGLGLRQIYYSMNVEVTDKGDVPEGYKVSRKEKRNFPLILESPSPNQTSLYFCASSLGRLSGANVLTFGAGSRLTVL.